These 9 T cell receptor beta chains came from one sample sequenced in a study of shared clonotypes between healthy human individuals (dated by TCRdb to 2019 to 2021). For the CD8 naive samples, CD45RO-negative cells were positively selected for CCR7, yielding a CD45RA+CCR7+ population from which TemRA cells were excluded. The library relied on the immunoSEQ multiplex PCR assay. This immuneACCESS table, as held by TCRdb, lists in-frame sequences with V and J called but not all clones. Of the missing ones, under half trace to an unresolved V gene in checked studies; the others have no known cause. This sample comprises millions of clones, roughly 91% of them detected only once. The top ten constitute under 2% of the sample. The sequenced sample consisted of naive CD8+ T cells from PBMCs. Interpreted using the paper, the cell subset or site label stands for: CD45RA+CCR7+. The receptors here all came from a man aged 18-30 years in good health. Some clones in this sample may be carry-over from other donors' samples.

In regard to this clone: The same CDR3 is also encoded by other DNA sequences in this sample. The V gene is TRBV15, the J gene TRBJ2-7, with 11 bases fitting TRBD1. The germline V gene has CDR1 LNHNV and CDR2 YYDKDF (reference sequence). Trimming at V came to 3 bases and at J to 4 bases, leaving 2 bases not matched to a gene. This CDR3 has 14 residues. CDR3 DNA sequence: TGTGCCACCAGCAGGGACAGGGGGCAATACGAGCAGTACTTC. Amino acid sequence: CATSRDRGQYEQYF. The full variable domain, its missing parts supplied by reference TRBV15 and TRBJ2-7, is DAMVIQNPRYQVTQFGKPVTLSCSQTLNHNVMYWYQQKSSQAPKLLFHYYDKDFNNEADTPDNFQSRRPNTSFCFLDIRSPGLGDTAMYLCATSRDRGQYEQYFGPGTRLTVT.

As regards this clone: The sample contains more than one DNA sequence encoding this CDR3. The chain combines TRBV27 with TRBJ2-7; D remains unclear. Germline V gives CDR1 MNHEY, CDR2 SMNVEV (reference sequence). The CDR3 has 13 residues. Trimming shortened V by 3 bases and J by 2 bases, and 8 bases separated the two germline ends. The CDR3 spells CASSFSETYEQYF. The CDR3 coding sequence is TGTGCCAGCAGTTTCTCAGAAACCTACGAGCAGTACTTC.

This sequence joins TRBV9 and TRBJ2-5, with D possibly matching TRBD2 (6 bases). The CDR3 is 15 residues long. Germline V CDR1 and CDR2: SGDLS, YYNGEE. V lost 0 bases and J 4 bases, leaving 13 bases between the germline ends. CDR3 in DNA: TGTGCCAGCAGCGTAGGCGGGGCCCCGGGAGAGACCCAGTACTTC. It yields the protein CASSVGGAPGETQYF.

This chain links TRBV7-2 with TRBJ2-7, with D tentatively TRBD1 (5 bases). CDR1 SGHTA and CDR2 FQGNSA come from the germline V gene. The CDR3 extends over 15 amino acids. V lost 1 base and J 6 bases, leaving 16 bases between the germline ends. The CDR3 DNA reads TGTGCCAGCAGCTTAGTGGGGAAACAGGTTTCCGAGCAGTACTTC. Its protein product is CASSLVGKQVSEQYF.

This clone was observed a single time. V gene TRBV27 combines with J gene TRBJ2-3, with D perhaps matching TRBD2 (5 bases). This CDR3 has 14 residues. The V and J ends lost 4 bases and 2 bases respectively, with 10 bases between them. The germline V gene has CDR1 MNHEY and CDR2 SMNVEV (reference sequence). The CDR3 sequence: CASSSRDATDTQYF. CDR3 sequence (DNA): TGTGCCAGCAGTTCCCGGGATGCCACAGATACGCAGTATTTT.

Concerning this clone itself: Other DNA sequences in this sample translate to the same CDR3. The chain uses TRBV27 and TRBJ1-1; no definite D call. There are 14 residues in the CDR3. Germline values: CDR1 MNHEY, CDR2 SMNVEV (reference sequence). Trimming left V 3 bases short and J 0 bases short, with 8 bases between. CDR3 residues: CASSFGVMNTEAFF. CDR3 DNA: TGTGCCAGCAGTTTTGGGGTTATGAACACTGAAGCTTTCTTT.

J is TRBJ2-7 and V is TRBV4-3; D is undetermined. The length of the CDR3 is 15 residues. Trimming shortened V by 0 bases and J by 5 bases, and 14 bases separated the two germline ends. Germline lookup yields CDR1 LGHNA and CDR2 YSLEER. CDR3 in DNA: TGCGCCAGCAGCCAAGATTGGTTAGGGTCGGACGAGCAGTACTTC. Translated, it gives CASSQDWLGSDEQYF.

V gene TRBV5-1 combines with J gene TRBJ2-7, with D possibly being TRBD2 (5 bases). The CDR3 sequence is 14 residues long. Germline-derived CDR1 and CDR2 are SGHRS and YFSETQ. Trimming removed 6 bases from V and 4 bases from J, with 17 bases in between. The CDR3 bases are TGCGCCAGCACCTCGGCCGGACTCGGATACGAGCAGTACTTC. Its translation: CASTSAGLGYEQYF.

The rearrangement uses TRBV10-2 and TRBJ2-1; D unclear. Per the germline V gene, CDR1 is WSHSY and CDR2 is SAAADI. Trimming removed 8 bases at V and 2 bases at J, with 13 bases between. The CDR3 is 14 amino acids. CDR3 DNA sequence: TGCGCCAGCCAATTGGGTACACCCTACAATGAGCAGTTCTTC. It translates to CASQLGTPYNEQFF.